Below, one TCR beta chain is given with its context. The antigen remains unidentified. Separation by sorting yielded CD4+ and CD8+ T cells from PBMCs. Following extraction, RNA underwent reverse transcription to cDNA, which served as the sequencing template. Sequenced by immunoSEQ multiplex PCR; TCRdb stores in-frame clones only, minus some. The sample lists more than 90,000 clones, less than 80% occurring once. The V segment lost 4 bases and the J segment 1 base; nucleotides outside the gene matches: 14. Germline-derived CDR1 and CDR2 are SEHNR and FQNEAQ (reference sequence). The CDR3 covers 18 residues. The sample belongs to a study of CD8+ T cells in alopecia areata. General study points: Affected scalp, especially in alopecia totalis/universalis, had a higher clonality than normal scalp did. Mice showed TCR sharing more clearly than patients did, possibly owing to HLA. Alphabeta T cells residing in normal skin are also sequenced in scalp samples.

Sequenced sample: CD4+ T cells sorted from blood. The receptor was isolated from a human donor in good health. This chain joins TRBV7-9 and TRBJ2-7; 9 bases are shared with TRBD1. In DNA, the CDR3 is TGTGCCAGCAGCTCCCGCGCCGGGACAGGGAAGGAATCCTACGAGCAGTACTTC. Protein product: CASSSRAGTGKESYEQYF.